Below, 2 T cell receptor beta chains from the same sample are listed, as sequenced in a study of shared clonotypes between healthy human individuals. Using immunoSEQ multiplex PCR, the repertoire was profiled, and TCRdb retains in-frame clones only, with some absent. The sample contains about 2.4 million clones, more than 90% of which appear only once. Sequencing was carried out using naive CD4+ T cells sorted from blood. Subset denoted: CD45RA+ positively selected. These receptors originate from a man between 18 and 35 years old in good health.

Details on this clone: Other DNA sequences from this sample encode an identical CDR3 as well. The gene calls are TRBV5-4 and TRBJ2-3; 14 positions agree with TRBD2. The germline V gene has CDR1 SGHNT and CDR2 YYREEE (reference sequence). There are 17 residues in the CDR3. The V and J ends lost 0 bases and 2 bases, in that order; junction bases with no gene match: 2. The CDR3 here is CASSLGTSGGITDTQYF. CDR3 in DNA: TGTGCCAGCAGCTTGGGGACTAGCGGGGGGATCACAGATACGCAGTATTTT.

The V gene is TRBV4-2, the J gene TRBJ2-2; perhaps D is TRBD1 or TRBD2 (5 bases each). This CDR3 comprises 18 residues. V was cut by 3 bases and J by 2 bases, with 19 bases left in between. Germline V gene sequence: CDR1 LGHNA, CDR2 YNFKEQ. The CDR3 DNA is TGTGCCAGCAGCCACCTTGGGGAGAGGGGAGCCAACACCGGGGAGCTGTTTTTT. The encoded protein is CASSHLGERGANTGELFF.